This T cell receptor (beta chain) is drawn from a study of T cells in Graves' hyperthyroidism and ophthalmopathy. TCR beta CDR3 region amplification was performed from RNA transcripts. With the HTBI primer set, the TCR CDR3 went through a first round of RT-PCR. TCRdb analysed the multiplex PCR reads with MiXCR anew, one entry per CDR3 protein. The data hold around 350,000 distinct CDR3 sequences, with around 14% observed a single time. Notes on this clonotype: Its target is unknown.

CDR1 is MNHEY, CDR2 SVGEGT, per germline. Trimming stripped 8 bases from V and 0 bases from J, with 14 bases between. This CDR3 spans 14 amino acids. Study-level results: Ophthalmopathy, which appeared later, was predicted by the model a median 6.5 months before onset.

Exclusion criteria comprised uncontrolled infection, other autoimmune disease, pregnancy or lactation. The authors took PBMCs from over 8.5 ml fresh peripheral blood. This receptor was obtained from a young woman with Graves' hyperthyroidism that later progressed to Graves' ophthalmopathy. The chain uses TRBV6-2 or TRBV6-3 and TRBJ2-7, with a tentative D call TRBD2 (6 bases). The sample comprised blood. This CDR3 reads CASSRGLPSYEQYF. The DNA for the CDR3 is TGTGCCAGCTCCCGGGGACTTCCCTCCTACGAGCAGTACTTC.